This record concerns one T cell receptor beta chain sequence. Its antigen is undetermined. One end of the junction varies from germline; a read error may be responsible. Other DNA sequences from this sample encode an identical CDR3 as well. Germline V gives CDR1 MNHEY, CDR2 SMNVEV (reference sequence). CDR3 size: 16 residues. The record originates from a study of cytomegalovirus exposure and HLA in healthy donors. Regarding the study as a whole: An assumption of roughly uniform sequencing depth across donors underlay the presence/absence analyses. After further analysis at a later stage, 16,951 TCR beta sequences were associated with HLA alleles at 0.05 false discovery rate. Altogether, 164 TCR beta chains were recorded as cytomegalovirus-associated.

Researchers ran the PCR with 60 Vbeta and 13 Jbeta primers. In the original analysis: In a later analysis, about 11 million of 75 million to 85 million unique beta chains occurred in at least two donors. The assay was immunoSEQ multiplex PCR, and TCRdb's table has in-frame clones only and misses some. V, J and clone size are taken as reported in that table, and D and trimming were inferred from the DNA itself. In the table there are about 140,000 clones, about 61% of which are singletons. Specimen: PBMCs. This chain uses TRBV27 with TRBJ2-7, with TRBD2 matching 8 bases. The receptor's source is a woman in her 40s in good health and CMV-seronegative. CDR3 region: CASSHSGGDVGYEQYF. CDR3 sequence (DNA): TGCGCCAGCAGTCACAGCGGGGGCGATGTAGGTTACGAGCAGTACTTC.